The rows below give T cell receptor beta chains drawn from one sample of a study of beta chain features in type 1 diabetes. Assay used: immunoSEQ multiplex PCR; TCRdb lists only in-frame clones, some missing. The sample contains 970,000 or so clones, 15% to 20% of which appear only once. The sequenced sample was naive CD4+ T cells from blood. The receptors here all came from a woman under 30 in good health. The CDR3 runs from the conserved cysteine through the conserved F or W. D genes are given only for firm matches. Clone size is shown for a subset of rows, as once, few, many or a class of expanded clone.

DNA,CDR3,V,D,size,J
TGTGCCAGCTCTCTCAGACAGGCCAAAGAGACCCAGTACTTC,CASSLRQAKETQYF,TRBV18,.,.,TRBJ2-5
TGTGCCAGCAGTGAAGAGCGGGAGTACCAAGAGACCCAGTACTTC,CASSEEREYQETQYF,TRBV2,TRBD2,.,TRBJ2-5
TGCGCCAGCAGCCAAGAGGGGACAGGGAAGTCCGGGGAGCTGTTTTTT,CASSQEGTGKSGELFF,TRBV4-3,TRBD1,.,TRBJ2-2
TGTGCCATCAGTGTTGCGGGGGCCACCTACGAGCAGTACTTC,CAISVAGATYEQYF,TRBV10-3,.,once,TRBJ2-7
TGTGCCAGCAGTTTTTCCCCCCTAAACATTCAGTACTTC,CASSFSPLNIQYF,TRBV28,.,.,TRBJ2-4
TGTGCCAGCAGCAATCTAGCGGGAGCCCGGTTCGGCGCCGATGAGCAGTTCTTC,CASSNLAGARFGADEQFF,TRBV2,TRBD2,.,TRBJ2-1
TGCAGCGTTGGGCGGGAGTACACTGGCACGCAGTATTTT,CSVGREYTGTQYF,TRBV29-1,TRBD2,few,TRBJ2-3
TGTGCCAGCAGCTCCGGTGCCGGGACTAGCGGGACTGGGACCCAGTACTTC,CASSSGAGTSGTGTQYF,TRBV7-9,TRBD2,few,TRBJ2-5
TGTGCCAGCAGCTTGGGGGACTACAATGAGCAGTTCTTC,CASSLGDYNEQFF,TRBV5-6,.,few,TRBJ2-1
TGTGCCAGCAGCTTAGGCCTAGTAGAGACCCAGTACTTC,CASSLGLVETQYF,TRBV13,.,.,TRBJ2-5
TGTGCCATTCACGGGACTACCAACACCGGGGAGCTGTTTTTT,CAIHGTTNTGELFF,TRBV10-3,TRBD2,.,TRBJ2-2
TGCACCAGCAGCCAAGATCGGGAGCTGTTTTTT,CTSSQDRELFF,TRBV1,.,.,TRBJ2-2
TGCGCCAGCATGTCCCAAGAGACCCAGTACTTC,CASMSQETQYF,TRBV5-1,.,once,TRBJ2-5
TGTGCCAGCAGCTTTCGGAACCAAGAGACCCAGTACTTC,CASSFRNQETQYF,TRBV5-4,.,few,TRBJ2-5
TGTGCCAGCAGCTTAGGGGGACCGACCTACGAGCAGTACTTC,CASSLGGPTYEQYF,TRBV7-9,.,few,TRBJ2-7
TGTGCCAGCAGCCCGGGACTAGCAAGCACAGATACGCAGTATTTT,CASSPGLASTDTQYF,TRBV6-6,TRBD2,few,TRBJ2-3
TGCGCCAGCAGCCAAGATCGGGCTAGCGGCCTCACAGATACGCAGTATTTT,CASSQDRASGLTDTQYF,TRBV4-1,TRBD2,few,TRBJ2-3
TGTGCCAGCAGCCAGGAGAATAGCAATCAGCCCCAGCATTTT,CASSQENSNQPQHF,TRBV6-6,.,few,TRBJ1-5